This T cell receptor beta chain originates from a study of CD8 T cells in ankylosing spondylitis. TCRdb reprocessed the 5' RACE reads with MiXCR, giving one entry per CDR3 protein. The repertoire holds roughly 280,000 distinct CDR3 sequences, with about 19% as singletons. Study-level points and caveats: Disease-linked clones reportedly concentrated significantly in matched ankylosing spondylitis synovial fluid. Clones linked to the disease showed a CD8+ phenotype. They occurred at relatively low frequencies in peripheral blood.

Comments on this clonotype: Its antigen is not known.

There are 13 residues in the CDR3. The ends were cut back, 6 bases at V and 13 bases at J, with 19 bases in the middle. Germline values: CDR1 MNHEY, CDR2 SMNVEV (reference sequence). The gene calls are TRBV27 and TRBJ2-1; weak D call: TRBD2 (5 bases). The sequence derives from a male donor with ankylosing spondylitis or in good health (not recorded which). Sequenced: blood, either unsorted or a sorted T cell fraction (not recorded which). CDR3 amino acids: CASSRENRGRQFF. CDR3 nucleotide sequence: TGTGCCAGCAGCCGGGAAAATCGTGGTCGACAGTTCTTC.